The sequence of this T cell receptor (beta chain) was determined in a study of blood T cell repertoires in COVID-19 (dated by TCRdb to 2018 to 2020). Regarding the study in general: Samples from collaborators originated in the United States, Italy and Spain and spanned both the acute and convalescent phases of COVID-19. The prospective study material was composed of cDNA or gDNA derived from T cells, B-cell-depleted T cells, or PBMCs. The dataset comprised deeply sampled blood TCRbeta repertoires from subjects exposed to, actively infected with, or recovered from COVID-19. The repertoires were made available in a free public database intended to serve as a resource for research on the immune response to SARS-CoV-2. Samples were obtained from the ongoing ImmuneRACE study (first 160 participants) and from roughly 1,300 subjects provided by 6 global collaborators. A de-identified subject ID, COVID-19 status, age in years and sex were almost always included in the sample metadata. Where HLA class I and class II types were available, the types were taken from metadata supplied by the sample provider, not from assay-based typing.

TCRbeta CDR3 regions were amplified from genomic DNA by means of the immunoSEQ Assay, a bias-controlled multiplex PCR. On the study's bioinformatics: Nucleated cell counts per sample were estimated from amplification of reference gene primers within the assay. To quantify the absolute abundance of each unique TCRbeta CDR3 rearrangement, sequence reads were collapsed and filtered. For each sample, productive Simpson clonality was calculated as the square root of Simpson's diversity index across productive rearrangements. The table was pulled from immuneACCESS by TCRdb, which kept in-frame rearrangements only. Such tables lose some clones; where checked, under half of the loss comes from unresolved V genes, and the rest has no known cause. That table gives V, J and clone size, and the DNA gave D and trimming. This sample lists about 200,000 clones; 92% were detected once. Over 0.75% of the sample is in the top ten clones.

The paper's findings and limits, for the study overall: Clinical and demographic metadata were provided uncurated, with the amount varying by source and participant.

One collaborating source in Seattle enrolled patients during active infection and followed them longitudinally through the course of disease. The collaborating institutions used their own protocols to collect whole blood in K2EDTA tubes. Collaborator samples were shipped for TCRbeta analysis as frozen whole blood, isolated PBMCs, or DNA extracted from either sample type. Details on this clone: The specificity of this receptor is unknown. No much larger clonotype is one base removed from it; base qualities were not supplied.

The sequence derives from a man between 60 and 70 years old with COVID-19, enrolled during active disease. The sequencing sample was made of peripheral blood.

The base sequence is TGTGCCAGCACCATCAGCGCGGGACCGGGCTACACCTTC. It translates as CASTISAGPGYTF. This chain is built from TRBV6-5 and TRBJ1-2, with TRBD1 perhaps the D gene, on 5 matching bases. The CDR3 has 13 amino acids, counting the end cysteine and phenylalanine. The entry retains the CDR3 DNA only, 39 bases that are in frame from base 1. From a lookup of the germline V gene, CDR1 and CDR2 are MNHEY and SVGAGI. Trimming costs V 7 bases and J 8 bases, and their ends lie 17 bases apart.